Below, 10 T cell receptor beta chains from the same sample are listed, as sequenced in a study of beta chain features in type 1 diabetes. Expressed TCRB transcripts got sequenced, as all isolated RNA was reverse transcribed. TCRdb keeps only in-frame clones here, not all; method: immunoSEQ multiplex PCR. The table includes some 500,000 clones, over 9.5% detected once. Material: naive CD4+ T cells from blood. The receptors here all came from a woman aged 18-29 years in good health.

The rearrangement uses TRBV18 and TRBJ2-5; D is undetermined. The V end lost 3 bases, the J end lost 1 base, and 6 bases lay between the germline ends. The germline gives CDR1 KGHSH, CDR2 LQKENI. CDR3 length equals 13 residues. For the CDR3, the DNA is TGTGCCAGCTCACCGATATTCCAAGAGACCCAGTACTTC. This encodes CASSPIFQETQYF. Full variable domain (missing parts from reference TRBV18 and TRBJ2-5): NAGVMQNPRHLVRRRGQEARLRCSPMKGHSHVYWYRQLPEEGLKFMVYLQKENIIDESGMPKERFSAEFPKEGPSILRIQQVVRGDSAAYFCASSPIFQETQYFGPGTRLLVL.

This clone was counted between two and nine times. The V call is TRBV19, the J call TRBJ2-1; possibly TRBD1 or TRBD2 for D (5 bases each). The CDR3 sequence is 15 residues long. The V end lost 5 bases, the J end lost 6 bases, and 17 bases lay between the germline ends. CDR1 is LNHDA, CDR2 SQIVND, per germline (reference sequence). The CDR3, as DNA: TGTGCCAGTAGTCCCCGGGACCTTACAAGCAATGAGCAGTTCTTC. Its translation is CASSPRDLTSNEQFF. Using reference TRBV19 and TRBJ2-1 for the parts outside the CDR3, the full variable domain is DGGITQSPKYLFRKEGQNVTLSCEQNLNHDAMYWYRQDPGQGLRLIYYSQIVNDFQKGDIAEGYSVSREKKESFPLTVTSAQKNPTAFYLCASSPRDLTSNEQFFGPGTRLTVL.

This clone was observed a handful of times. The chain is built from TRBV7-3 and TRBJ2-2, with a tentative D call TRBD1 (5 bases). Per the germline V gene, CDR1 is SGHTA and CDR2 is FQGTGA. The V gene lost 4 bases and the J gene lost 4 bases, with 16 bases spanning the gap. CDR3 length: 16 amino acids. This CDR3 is CASSSQGGYSTGELFF. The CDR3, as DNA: TGTGCCAGCAGCTCCCAGGGTGGGTACTCCACCGGGGAGCTGTTTTTT.

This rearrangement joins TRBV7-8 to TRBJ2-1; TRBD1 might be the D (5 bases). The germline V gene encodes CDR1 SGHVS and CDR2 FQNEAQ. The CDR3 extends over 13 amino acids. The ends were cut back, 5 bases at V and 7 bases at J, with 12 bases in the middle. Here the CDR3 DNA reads TGTGCCAGCAGCCTTATAAGGACAAATGAGCAGTTCTTC. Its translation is CASSLIRTNEQFF.

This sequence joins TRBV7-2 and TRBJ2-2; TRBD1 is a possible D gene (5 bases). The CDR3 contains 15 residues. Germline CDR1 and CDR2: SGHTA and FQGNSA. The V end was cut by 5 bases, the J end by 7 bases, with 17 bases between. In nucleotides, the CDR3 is TGTGCCAGCAGCCTCACACGAAGACAGCTCGGGGAGCTGTTTTTT. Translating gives CASSLTRRQLGELFF.

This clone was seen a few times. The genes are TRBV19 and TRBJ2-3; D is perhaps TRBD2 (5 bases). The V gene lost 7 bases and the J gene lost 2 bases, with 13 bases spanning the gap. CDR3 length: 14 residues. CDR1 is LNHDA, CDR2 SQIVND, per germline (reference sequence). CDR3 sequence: CASKRWQNTDTQYF. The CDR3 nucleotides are TGTGCCAGTAAGCGGTGGCAGAACACAGATACGCAGTATTTT.

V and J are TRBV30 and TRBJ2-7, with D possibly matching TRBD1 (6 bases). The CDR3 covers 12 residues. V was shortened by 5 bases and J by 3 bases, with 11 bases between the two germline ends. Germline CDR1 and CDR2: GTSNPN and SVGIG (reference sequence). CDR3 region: CAWQGTRYEQYF. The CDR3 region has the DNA TGTGCCTGGCAGGGGACACGCTACGAGCAGTACTTC.

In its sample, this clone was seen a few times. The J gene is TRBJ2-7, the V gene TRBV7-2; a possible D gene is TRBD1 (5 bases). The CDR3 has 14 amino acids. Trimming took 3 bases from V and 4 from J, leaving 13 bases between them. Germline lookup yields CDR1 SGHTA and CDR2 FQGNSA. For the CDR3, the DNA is TGTGCCAGCAGCTTCCAGGGAAGATGGTACGAGCAGTACTTC. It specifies CASSFQGRWYEQYF.

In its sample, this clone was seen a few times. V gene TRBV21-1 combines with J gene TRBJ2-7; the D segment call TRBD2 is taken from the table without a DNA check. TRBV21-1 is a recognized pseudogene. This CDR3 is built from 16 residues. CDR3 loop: CASSKERGLSSYEQYV. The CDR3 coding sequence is TGTGCCAGCAGCAAAGAGCGGGGCCTGAGCTCCTACGAGCAGTACGTC.

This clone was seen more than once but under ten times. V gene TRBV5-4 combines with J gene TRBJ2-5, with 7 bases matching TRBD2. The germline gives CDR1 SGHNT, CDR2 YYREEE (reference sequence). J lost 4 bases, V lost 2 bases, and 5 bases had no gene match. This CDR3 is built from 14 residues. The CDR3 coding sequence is TGTGCCAGCAGCTTCGGGGGGTTGAGAGAGACCCAGTACTTC. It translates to CASSFGGLRETQYF.